This T cell receptor (beta chain) was sequenced in a study of early T cells in non-severe SARS-CoV-2 infection. Individual cDNA molecules each received unique molecular identifiers attached to them. TCRdb ran MiXCR on the 5' RACE reads and lists one entry per CDR3 protein. Of more than 65,000 distinct CDR3 sequences listed, roughly an eighth were seen once; the top ten hold 2.7%. Notes on the study in general: Matching results from VDJdb favored anti-spike CD8 responses, leaving private and CD4 specificities undetected.

As concerns this clonotype: The antigen is undetermined.

This sample comprised whole blood, obtained at baseline. The TCR originated in an adult who was a healthcare worker with PCR-confirmed SARS-CoV-2 infection or an uninfected control (not recorded which).

The CDR3 reads CASSPGLGAPSYEQYF. Written as DNA, the CDR3 is TGTGCCAGCAGCCCTGGATTAGGGGCGCCCTCCTACGAGCAGTACTTC. V usage is TRBV7-2 and J usage is TRBJ2-7; a weak D match, TRBD1 (5 bases). Between the trimmed V and J ends, which lost 5 bases and 0 bases, there was a span of 17 bases. The CDR3 loop spans 16 amino acids. From germline, CDR1 is SGHTA and CDR2 FQGNSA.